The clone carrying this T cell receptor beta chain was seen a handful of times. Antigen: not known. These data originate in a study of T cells in Graves' hyperthyroidism and ophthalmopathy. In germline, CDR1 is LNHDA, CDR2 SQIVND (reference sequence). The CDR3 is 18 residues long. With V trimmed by 2 bases and J by 3 bases, 11 bases remained unmatched. Study-wide findings and caveats: Onset of ophthalmopathy came a median approximately 6.9 months after the model predicted it.

The CDR3 regions of TCR beta were amplified from RNA transcripts. First-round RT-PCR targeting the TCR CDR3 was performed with the HTBI primer set. TCRdb itself ran the multiplex PCR reads through MiXCR, one entry per CDR3 protein. The data contain 200,000 to 300,000 distinct CDR3 sequences, roughly 15% of them singletons. Ophthalmopathy cases scored 3 or more on the Clinical Activity Score and 4 or more on NOSPECS grade, with duration below 3 months. Investigators excluded patients with uncontrolled infection, other autoimmune disease, pregnancy or lactation. The sequence derives from a woman under 30 with Graves' ophthalmopathy. The chain links TRBV19 to TRBJ2-3, with TRBD2 matching 10 bases. Sequencing used blood. As DNA, the CDR3 is TGTGCCAGTAGTATATCCAGCGGGAGGGCCTTGTTTACAGATACGCAGTATTTT. Protein product: CASSISSGRALFTDTQYF.